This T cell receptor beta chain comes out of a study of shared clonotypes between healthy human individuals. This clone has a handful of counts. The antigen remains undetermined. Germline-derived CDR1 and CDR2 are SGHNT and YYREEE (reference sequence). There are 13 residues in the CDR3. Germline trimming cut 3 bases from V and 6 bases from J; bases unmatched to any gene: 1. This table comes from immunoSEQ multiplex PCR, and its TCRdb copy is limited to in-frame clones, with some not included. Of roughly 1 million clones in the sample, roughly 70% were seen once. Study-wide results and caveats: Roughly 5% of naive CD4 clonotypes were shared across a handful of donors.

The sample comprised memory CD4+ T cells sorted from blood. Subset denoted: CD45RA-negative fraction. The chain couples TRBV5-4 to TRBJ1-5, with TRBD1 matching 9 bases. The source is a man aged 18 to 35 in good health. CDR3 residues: CASSSDRGQPQHF. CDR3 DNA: TGTGCCAGCAGCTCGGACAGGGGTCAGCCCCAGCATTTT.